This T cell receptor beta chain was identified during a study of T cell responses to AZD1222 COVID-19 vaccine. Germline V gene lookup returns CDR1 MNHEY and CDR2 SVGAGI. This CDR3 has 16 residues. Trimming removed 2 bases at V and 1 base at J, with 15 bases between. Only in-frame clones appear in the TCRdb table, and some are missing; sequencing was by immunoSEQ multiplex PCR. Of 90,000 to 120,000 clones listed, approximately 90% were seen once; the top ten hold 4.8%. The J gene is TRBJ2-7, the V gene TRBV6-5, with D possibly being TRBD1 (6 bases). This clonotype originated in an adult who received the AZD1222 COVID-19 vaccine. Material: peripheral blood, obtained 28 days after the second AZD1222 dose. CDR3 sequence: CASSYDRGHYSYEQYF. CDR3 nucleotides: TGTGCCAGCAGTTACGATCGGGGACACTATTCCTACGAGCAGTACTTC.